The present T cell receptor beta chain was sequenced within a study of blood T cells in healthy people across ages. Notes on the study in general: Strongly correlated with naive T cell percentage was TCR beta diversity. The diversity estimates, figures obtained from one million T cells, were considered underestimates. Expanded clonotype changes were possibly confounded by unknown donor CMV status.

Donation came from healthy Caucasian individuals in Russia who were aged about 6 to 95. The CDR3 has 15 residues. The germline gives CDR1 DFQATT, CDR2 SNEGSKA (reference sequence). The V gene end was trimmed by 3 bases and the J gene end by 8 bases; junction bases not matched to a gene: 10. Primed by a sample-barcoded 5' primer and a J-beta primer mix, a second PCR proceeded for 7 to 11 cycles. TCRdb processed the 5' RACE reads anew with MiXCR; each CDR3 protein has one entry. The data hold roughly 500,000 distinct CDR3 sequences, with 25% to 30% observed a single time. This clonotype was counted a few times. Its specificity is unknown.

The J gene is TRBJ1-4, the V gene TRBV20-1; 9 positions match TRBD1. The specimen sequenced was blood. The sequence derives from a woman aged 65 to 85 in good health. CDR3 sequence (DNA): TGCAGTGCTAGGCGATCACAGGGGGCGGGCGAAAAACTGTTTTTT. Protein sequence: CSARRSQGAGEKLFF.